The clone carrying this T cell receptor (beta chain) appeared many times. Its antigen is unidentified. A much larger clone differs by one base, so this may be a read error. No conserved phenylalanine or tryptophan ends this CDR3, so it is likely a read error. TCRdb reanalysed the multiplex PCR reads using MiXCR and keeps one entry per CDR3 protein. This sample has about 11,000 distinct CDR3 sequences, with 30% to 45% found just once. This sample was included in a study of breast tumors, draining lymph nodes, adjacent tissues. Overall study results and limits: The lymph node origin of tumor T cells was framed as consistent with a hypothesis, not demonstrated.

Trimming removed 4 bases from V and 0 bases from J; junction bases left unmatched: 6. Germline CDR1 SQVTM, CDR2 ANQGSEA. This CDR3 comprises 14 residues. The receptor was isolated from a female donor with breast cancer. Some clones in this sample may be carry-over from other donors' samples. V usage is TRBV29-1 and J usage is TRBJ2-7; 7 bases fit TRBD2. Input material: breast tumor tissue. CDR3: CSVGSRGGSYEQYL. CDR3 coding DNA: TGCAGCGTTGGCTCGCGCGGGGGCTCCTACGAGCAGTACCTC.